These T cell receptor beta chains were read from a single sample in a study of T cells in Graves' hyperthyroidism and ophthalmopathy. TCRdb fed the multiplex PCR reads into MiXCR, producing one record per CDR3 protein. Among about 600,000 distinct CDR3 sequences listed, more than 13% were seen once. The sequenced sample was blood. These receptors were collected from a woman under 30 with Graves' ophthalmopathy. The CDR3 runs from the conserved cysteine through the conserved F or W. The order of the fields is V gene, D gene, clone size, J gene, CDR3 protein, CDR3 DNA. The D gene is left open where the match is weak. Some rows mark clone size as missing; the rest say once, few, many or name a class of expanded clone.

>TRBV4-3|TRBD2|few|TRBJ2-7
CASSAGGSGAYEQYF
TGCGCCAGCAGTGCTGGGGGTAGCGGGGCCTACGAGCAGTACTTC
>TRBV12-3/TRBV12-4|NA|few|TRBJ2-7
CASSPRDLTHEQYF
TGTGCCAGCAGTCCCCGGGACTTAACCCACGAGCAGTACTTC
>TRBV4-3|TRBD1|NA|TRBJ1-4
CASSQDRVKDRGNEKLFF
TGCGCCAGCAGCCAAGATCGCGTTAAGGACAGGGGTAATGAAAAACTGTTTTTT
>TRBV4-1|NA|once|TRBJ2-1
CASSREWQGSSYNEQFF
TGCGCCAGCAGCCGCGAGTGGCAGGGGAGCTCCTACAATGAGCAGTTCTTC
>TRBV7-2|TRBD2|many|TRBJ2-1
CASSLVGNLAGSYNEQFF
TGTGCCAGCAGCTTAGTAGGCAATCTAGCGGGCTCCTACAATGAGCAGTTCTTC
>TRBV24-1|TRBD1|NA|TRBJ1-2
CATSDLTGGIYGYTF
TGTGCCACCAGTGATCTGACAGGGGGCATCTATGGCTACACCTTC
>TRBV7-2|NA|many|TRBJ1-2
CASSLGSGTSYGYTF
TGTGCCAGCAGCTTAGGGTCCGGGACAAGCTATGGCTACACCTTC
>TRBV5-8|TRBD2|many|TRBJ2-1
CASSATSGSFYNEQFF
TGTGCCAGCAGCGCGACTAGCGGGAGTTTCTACAATGAGCAGTTCTTC
>TRBV7-3|NA|NA|TRBJ2-7
CASSPQISAEQYF
TGTGCCAGCAGCCCTCAAATTTCGGCCGAGCAGTACTTC
>TRBV6-2/TRBV6-3|NA|many|TRBJ1-1
CASRGGGNAEAFF
TGTGCCAGCAGAGGAGGAGGGAACGCTGAAGCTTTCTTT
>TRBV28|TRBD2|NA|TRBJ2-3
CASSPKLAASSTDTQYF
TGTGCCAGCAGCCCGAAACTAGCGGCCTCTAGCACAGATACGCAGTATTTT
>TRBV19|TRBD2|few|TRBJ2-2
CASTTAGGAGELFF
TGTGCCAGTACCACGGCGGGGGGGGCCGGGGAGCTGTTTTTT
>TRBV6-5|NA|NA|TRBJ1-6
CASSYSQTSGSPLHF
TGTGCCAGCAGTTACTCTCAGACGTCCGGGTCACCCCTCCACTTT
>TRBV3-1|NA|NA|TRBJ1-2
CASSPHPDTPNYGYTF
TGTGCCAGCAGCCCCCACCCTGATACACCGAACTATGGCTACACCTTC
>TRBV7-9|NA|NA|TRBJ1-1
CASSFTQGNTEAFF
TGTGCCAGCAGCTTTACACAGGGGAACACTGAAGCTTTCTTT
>TRBV11-3|NA|NA|TRBJ2-1
CASRMSDEQFF
TGTGCCAGCAGGATGAGCGATGAGCAGTTCTTC
>TRBV12-3/TRBV12-4|NA|many|TRBJ1-1
CASLTPGHLEAFF
TGTGCCAGCCTTACCCCGGGACACCTTGAAGCTTTCTTT
>TRBV30|TRBD2|many|TRBJ2-3
CAWTGAGLLTDTQYF
TGTGCCTGGACCGGAGCGGGGTTGCTCACAGATACGCAGTATTTT
>TRBV6-2/TRBV6-3|NA|many|TRBJ1-1
CASSYSIPRVDTEAFF
TGTGCCAGCAGTTACTCGATCCCTCGGGTGGACACTGAAGCTTTCTTT
>TRBV28|TRBD1|many|TRBJ2-3
CASRRDRGPLDTQYF
TGTGCCAGCAGGCGGGACAGGGGGCCTCTAGATACGCAGTATTTT
>TRBV4-1|NA|few|TRBJ1-5
CASSHLKGGDQPQHF
TGCGCCAGCAGCCATCTAAAGGGGGGCGATCAGCCCCAGCATTTT
>TRBV28|TRBD2|many|TRBJ2-7
CASNGLAGGPEGEQYF
TGTGCCAGCAATGGCCTAGCGGGAGGGCCGGAGGGCGAGCAGTACTTC
>TRBV20-1|NA|few|TRBJ1-2
CSAKQGGNYGYTF
TGCAGTGCTAAACAGGGAGGTAACTATGGCTACACCTTC
>TRBV28|NA|many|TRBJ1-4
CASRTLTVNEKLFF
TGTGCCAGCAGGACCCTGACGGTTAATGAAAAACTGTTTTTT
>TRBV6-2/TRBV6-3|NA|many|TRBJ1-1
CASTGPLNTEAFF
TGTGCCAGCACCGGGCCCTTGAACACTGAAGCTTTCTTT
>TRBV2|TRBD2|many|TRBJ2-7
CASRGGLAETYEQYF
TGTGCCAGCAGGGGAGGACTAGCGGAGACCTACGAGCAGTACTTC
>TRBV20-1|TRBD1|few|TRBJ2-7
CSARDRDRVTIYEQYF
TGCAGTGCTAGAGATCGGGACAGGGTAACAATCTACGAGCAGTACTTC
>TRBV30|NA|many|TRBJ2-7
CAWSKGLLYEQYF
TGTGCCTGGAGTAAGGGACTCCTCTACGAGCAGTACTTC
>TRBV10-3|TRBD2|NA|TRBJ2-2
CAISIGTRGTGELFF
TGTGCCATCAGTATCGGGACTAGAGGCACCGGGGAGCTGTTTTTT
>TRBV7-9|NA|NA|TRBJ2-2
CASSSPWDTGTLTGELFF
TGTGCCAGCAGCTCCCCGTGGGACACAGGGACTCTCACCGGGGAGCTGTTTTTT
>TRBV12-3/TRBV12-4|NA|NA|TRBJ1-1
CASSFRGWAEAFF
TGTGCCAGCAGTTTTAGGGGGTGGGCTGAAGCTTTCTTT
>TRBV10-2|NA|NA|TRBJ2-3
CASLERRGADTQYF
TGCGCCAGCCTGGAGCGGAGGGGGGCAGATACGCAGTATTTT
>TRBV2|TRBD1|few|TRBJ2-2
CASSIGGQGNTGELFF
TGTGCCAGCAGTATAGGAGGACAGGGGAACACCGGGGAGCTGTTTTTT
>TRBV10-3|NA|few|TRBJ2-3
CAIRAGLGTDTQYF
TGTGCCATTCGGGCGGGTTTAGGCACAGATACGCAGTATTTT
>TRBV4-3|TRBD2|NA|TRBJ2-3
CASSQEGTSRADTQYF
TGCGCCAGCAGCCAAGAGGGGACTAGCAGAGCAGATACGCAGTATTTT
>TRBV19|NA|NA|TRBJ1-2
CAGSIPGYYGYTF
TGTGCCGGTAGTATCCCGGGTTACTATGGCTACACCTTC
>TRBV5-1|NA|many|TRBJ1-1
CASTSGGVLNTEAFF
TGCGCCAGCACCTCGGGAGGGGTCTTGAACACTGAAGCTTTCTTT
>TRBV5-1|TRBD1|many|TRBJ2-7
CASSLDRQGPYEQYF
TGCGCCAGCAGCTTAGATAGACAGGGACCCTACGAGCAGTACTTC
>TRBV28|TRBD2|NA|TRBJ2-5
CASSLWTSGRGETQYF
TGTGCCAGCAGTCTCTGGACTAGCGGGAGGGGAGAGACCCAGTACTTC
>TRBV6-5|NA|many|TRBJ1-4
CASSYSGGYNEKLFF
TGTGCCAGCAGTTACTCCGGCGGATATAATGAAAAACTGTTTTTT
>TRBV19|NA|NA|TRBJ1-5
CASRRQVDVGQPQHF
TGTGCCAGTAGGCGCCAGGTCGATGTGGGCCAGCCCCAGCATTTT
>TRBV7-3|NA|NA|TRBJ2-3
CASSPQTSSDTQYF
TGTGCCAGCAGCCCGCAAACTAGTTCAGATACGCAGTATTTT
>TRBV9|NA|few|TRBJ2-7
CASSVTQVSYEQYF
TGTGCCAGCAGCGTAACGCAGGTTAGCTACGAGCAGTACTTC
>TRBV5-1|NA|many|TRBJ2-7
CASSLALGSGLSYEQYF
TGCGCCAGCAGCTTGGCCTTAGGCTCAGGGCTCTCCTACGAGCAGTACTTC
>TRBV11-2|NA|NA|TRBJ2-3
CASSLRAAKLNTQYF
TGTGCCAGCAGCTTGAGGGCAGCCAAGCTAAATACGCAGTATTTT
>TRBV7-2|NA|many|TRBJ1-4
CASSPQRATNEKLFF
TGTGCCAGCAGCCCTCAACGAGCAACTAATGAAAAACTGTTTTTT
>TRBV27|NA|many|TRBJ1-5
CASMSADNQPQHF
TGTGCCAGCATGAGTGCGGACAATCAGCCCCAGCATTTT
>TRBV18|TRBD2|many|TRBJ2-1
CASSPPAGGGYNEQFF
TGTGCCAGCTCACCTCCAGCGGGGGGCGGCTACAATGAGCAGTTCTTC
>TRBV5-8|TRBD2|NA|TRBJ2-3
CASSPGLVGSTDTQYF
TGTGCCAGCAGCCCGGGACTAGTGGGGAGCACAGATACGCAGTATTTT
>TRBV24-1|NA|NA|TRBJ1-2
CATSAAGNGYTF
TGTGCCACCAGTGCGGCAGGGAATGGCTACACCTTC
>TRBV7-3|TRBD1|few|TRBJ1-1
CASRRTGTNTEAFF
TGTGCCAGCAGGAGGACAGGGACGAACACTGAAGCTTTCTTT
>TRBV20-1|TRBD2|NA|TRBJ2-1
CSARGGRAPHNEQFF
TGCAGTGCTAGAGGCGGGAGGGCCCCCCACAATGAGCAGTTCTTC
>TRBV7-3|NA|many|TRBJ2-7
CASSLIPGTYEQYF
TGTGCCAGCAGCCTTATCCCAGGAACCTACGAGCAGTACTTC